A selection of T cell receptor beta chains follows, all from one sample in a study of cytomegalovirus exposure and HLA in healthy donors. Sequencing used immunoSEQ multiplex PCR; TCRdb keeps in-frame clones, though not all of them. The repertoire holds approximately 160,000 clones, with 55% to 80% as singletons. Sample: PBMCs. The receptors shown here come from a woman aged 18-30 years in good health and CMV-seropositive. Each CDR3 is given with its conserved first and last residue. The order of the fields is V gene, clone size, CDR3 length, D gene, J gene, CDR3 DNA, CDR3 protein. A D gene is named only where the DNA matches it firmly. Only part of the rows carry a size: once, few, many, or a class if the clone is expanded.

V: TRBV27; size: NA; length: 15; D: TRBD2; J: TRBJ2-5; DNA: TGTGCCAGCAGTTTATTGGCGGGAGTGGGGGAGACCCAGTACTTC; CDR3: CASSLLAGVGETQYF
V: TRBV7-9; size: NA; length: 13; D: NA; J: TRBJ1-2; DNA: TGTGCCAGCAGTGAACAAGCGGACTATGGCTACACCTTC; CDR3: CASSEQADYGYTF
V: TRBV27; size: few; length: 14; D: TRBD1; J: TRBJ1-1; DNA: TGTGCCAGCAGTCCGGGACAGGGGAACACTGAAGCTTTCTTT; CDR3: CASSPGQGNTEAFF
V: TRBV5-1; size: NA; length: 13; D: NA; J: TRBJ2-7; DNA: TGCGCCAGCAGCTTGGCCAGCTCCTACGAGCAGTACTTC; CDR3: CASSLASSYEQYF
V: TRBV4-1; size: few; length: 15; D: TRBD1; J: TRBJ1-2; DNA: TGCGCCAGCAGTCTTGACAGGGGGATTAACTATGGCTACACCTTC; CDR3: CASSLDRGINYGYTF
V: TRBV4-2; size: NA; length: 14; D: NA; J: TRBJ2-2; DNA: TGTGCCAGCAGCCCAGGGGTTTGGACCGGGGAGCTGTTTTTT; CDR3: CASSPGVWTGELFF
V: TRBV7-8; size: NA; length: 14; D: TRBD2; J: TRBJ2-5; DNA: TGTGCCGCGGGCGGGGCTAGCGGGGAAGAGACCCAGTACTTC; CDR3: CAAGGASGEETQYF
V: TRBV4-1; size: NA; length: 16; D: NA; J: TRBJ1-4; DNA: TGCGCCAGCAGCCAAGATGGAGCGGGGGGTTATGAAAAACTGTTTTTT; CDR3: CASSQDGAGGYEKLFF
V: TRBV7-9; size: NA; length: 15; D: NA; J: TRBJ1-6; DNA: TGTGCCAGCAGCTTAGCGGGGGCACTTAAATCACCCCTCCACTTT; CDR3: CASSLAGALKSPLHF
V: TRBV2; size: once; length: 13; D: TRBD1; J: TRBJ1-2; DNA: TGTGCCAGCATGGAGGGGGCGGACTATGGCTACACCTTC; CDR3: CASMEGADYGYTF
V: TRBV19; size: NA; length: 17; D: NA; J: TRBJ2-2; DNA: TGTGCCAGTATCCGACTAGACGGAACCCCGGGTACCGGGGAGCTGTTTTTT; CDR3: CASIRLDGTPGTGELFF
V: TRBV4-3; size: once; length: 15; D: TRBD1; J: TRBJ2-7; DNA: TGCGCCAGCAGCCAAACCGGGACAGGACACTACGAGCAGTACTTC; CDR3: CASSQTGTGHYEQYF
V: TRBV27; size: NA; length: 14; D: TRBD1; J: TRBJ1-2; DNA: TGTGCCAGCAGTTTATCGGGACAGGTCTATGGCTACACCTTC; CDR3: CASSLSGQVYGYTF
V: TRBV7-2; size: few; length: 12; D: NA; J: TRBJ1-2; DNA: TGTGCCAGCAGCTTGATGAGGGCTGGCTACACCTTC; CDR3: CASSLMRAGYTF
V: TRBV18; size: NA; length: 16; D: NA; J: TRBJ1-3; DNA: TGTGCCAGCTCACCACCGCGCGGGGGCGCGGGAAACACCATATATTTT; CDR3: CASSPPRGGAGNTIYF
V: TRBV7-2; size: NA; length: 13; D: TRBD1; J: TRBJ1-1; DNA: TGTGCCAGCAGCATACAGGGGGCGCAAGAAGCTTTCTTT; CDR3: CASSIQGAQEAFF
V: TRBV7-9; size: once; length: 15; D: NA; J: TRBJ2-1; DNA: TGTGCCAGCAGCTTAGGGGCGGGACCTTACAATGAGCAGTTCTTC; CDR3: CASSLGAGPYNEQFF
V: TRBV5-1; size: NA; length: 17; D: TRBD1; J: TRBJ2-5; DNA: TGCGCCAGCAGCTTCGCGGGACAGGGGGCTCGTGGAGAGACCCAGTACTTC; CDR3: CASSFAGQGARGETQYF
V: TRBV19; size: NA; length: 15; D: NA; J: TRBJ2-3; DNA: TGTGCCAGTAGAGGCCACCCCTCGGGGGCAGATACGCAGTATTTT; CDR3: CASRGHPSGADTQYF
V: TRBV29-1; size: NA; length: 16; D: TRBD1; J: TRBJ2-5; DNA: TGCAGCGTTGAACCCCGACAGGGGGTGGTCGGAGAGACCCAGTACTTC; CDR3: CSVEPRQGVVGETQYF
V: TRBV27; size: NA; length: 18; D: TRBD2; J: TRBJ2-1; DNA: TGTGCCAGCAGTTTAGTTTTAAGGACTAGCTCCTCCCACAATGAGCAGTTCTTC; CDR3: CASSLVLRTSSSHNEQFF
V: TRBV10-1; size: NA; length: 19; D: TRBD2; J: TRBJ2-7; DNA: TGCGCCAGCAGTGGGTTCGGGGGGCGATGGCGGGAGGGGACCTACGAGCAGTACTTC; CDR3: CASSGFGGRWREGTYEQYF
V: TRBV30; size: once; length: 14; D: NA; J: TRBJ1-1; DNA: TGTGCCTGGAGGGCCCAGACAGAGAACACTGAAGCTTTCTTT; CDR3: CAWRAQTENTEAFF
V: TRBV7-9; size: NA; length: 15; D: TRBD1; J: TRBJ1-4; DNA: TGTGCCAGCAGCCCGGGACAGGGGGCTGGTGAAAAACTGTTTTTT; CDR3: CASSPGQGAGEKLFF
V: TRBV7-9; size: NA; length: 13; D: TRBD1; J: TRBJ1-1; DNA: TGTGCCAGCAGCGCGGGACAGGGCACTGAAGCTTTCTTT; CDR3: CASSAGQGTEAFF
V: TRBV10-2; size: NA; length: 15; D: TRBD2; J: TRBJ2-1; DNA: TGCGCCAGCAGTGTAGCGGGAAGATCCTACAATGAGCAGTTCTTC; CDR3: CASSVAGRSYNEQFF
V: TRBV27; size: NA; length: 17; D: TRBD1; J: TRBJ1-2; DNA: TGTGCCAGCAGTTCCGGGACAGGCGCCTTTAAACCCTATGGCTACACCTTC; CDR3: CASSSGTGAFKPYGYTF
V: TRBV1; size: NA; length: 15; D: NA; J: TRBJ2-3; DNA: TGCACCAGCCGCACCCGGACAGGCACAGGTGATACGCAGTATTTT; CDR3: CTSRTRTGTGDTQYF